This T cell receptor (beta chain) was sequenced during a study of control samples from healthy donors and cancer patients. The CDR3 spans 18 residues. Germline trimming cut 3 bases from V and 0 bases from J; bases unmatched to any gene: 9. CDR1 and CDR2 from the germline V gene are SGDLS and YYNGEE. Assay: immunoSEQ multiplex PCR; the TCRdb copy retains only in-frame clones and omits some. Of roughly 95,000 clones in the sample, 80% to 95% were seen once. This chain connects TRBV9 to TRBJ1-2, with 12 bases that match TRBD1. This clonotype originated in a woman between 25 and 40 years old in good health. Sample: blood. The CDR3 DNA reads TGTGCCAGCAGCGCAAGCCTCCGGGACAGGGGGCCTAACTATGGCTACACCTTC. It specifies CASSASLRDRGPNYGYTF.